The 8 T cell receptor beta chains below all came from one sample that was sequenced in a study of T cells in Graves' hyperthyroidism and ophthalmopathy. TCR beta CDR3 sequences were amplified from RNA transcripts. Using the HTBI primer set, a first-round RT-PCR was run on the TCR CDR3. TCRdb processed the multiplex PCR reads anew with MiXCR; each CDR3 protein has one entry. The data hold some 500,000 distinct CDR3 sequences, with about 16% observed a single time. Sequencing input: blood. Source of these receptors: a woman in her 30s with Graves' ophthalmopathy.

The V call is TRBV10-3, the J call TRBJ2-7; D gene ambiguous. The CDR3 is 11 amino acids. The ends were cut back, 9 bases at V and 3 bases at J, with 9 bases in the middle. CDR1 and CDR2 (germline): ENHRY, SYGVKD. CDR3 loop: CAISSDYEQYF. Here the CDR3 DNA reads TGTGCCATTTCTTCTGACTACGAGCAGTACTTC.

This clonotype has just a few counts. The chain employs TRBV6-5 and TRBJ1-2; D gene unclear. V lost 0 bases and J 3 bases, leaving 8 bases between the germline ends. Per the germline V gene, CDR1 is MNHEY and CDR2 is SVGAGI. This CDR3 contains 14 residues. For the CDR3, the DNA is TGTGCCAGCAGTTACTCACGGGCAGACTATGGCTACACCTTC. This encodes CASSYSRADYGYTF.

The sample holds many counts of this clonotype. The chain carries TRBV30 and TRBJ2-7, with D possibly being TRBD1 or TRBD2 (6 bases each). V was trimmed by 3 bases and J by 4 bases, leaving 13 bases between them. Germline V gene sequence: CDR1 GTSNPN, CDR2 SVGIG (reference sequence). This CDR3 is 13 amino acids long. Written as DNA, the CDR3 is TGTGCCTGGAGGACGGGGGCATGGTACGAGCAGTACTTC. It is translated as CAWRTGAWYEQYF.

This sequence joins TRBV7-9 and TRBJ2-5; possibly TRBD1 for D (6 bases). Germline CDR1 reads SEHNR; CDR2 reads FQNEAQ (reference sequence). The CDR3 runs to 15 residues. V dropped 1 base and J dropped 6 bases, with 15 bases sitting between them. DNA for the CDR3: TGTGCCAGCAGCTTAGGGGCGGCAGGGGAAAAGACCCAGTACTTC. Translated, it gives CASSLGAAGEKTQYF. Drawing the rest from reference TRBV7-9 and TRBJ2-5, the complete variable domain is DTGVSQNPRHKITKRGQNVTFRCDPISEHNRLYWYRQTLGQGPEFLTYFQNEAQLEKSRLLSDRFSAERPKGSFSTLEIQRTEQGDSAMYLCASSLGAAGEKTQYFGPGTRLLVL.

In its sample, this clonotype was seen many times. The chain joins TRBV12-3 or TRBV12-4 to TRBJ2-5; D may correspond to TRBD1 or TRBD2 (5 bases each). The CDR3 is 13 residues long. Trimming removed 6 bases at V and 4 bases at J, with 12 bases between. The CDR3 is CASRPTGRETQYF. CDR3 DNA sequence: TGTGCCAGCAGGCCGACGGGGCGAGAGACCCAGTACTTC.

V usage is TRBV11-2 and J usage is TRBJ2-7, with a tentative D call TRBD2 (5 bases). CDR1 is SGHAT and CDR2 is FQNNGV in the germline V gene. The V end was cut by 3 bases, the J end by 4 bases, with 19 bases between. The length of the CDR3 is 16 residues. The CDR3 DNA sequence: TGTGCCAGCAGCTTTCTTTCGAGAGGGCCTGGGTACGAGCAGTACTTC. Translated, it gives CASSFLSRGPGYEQYF.

This chain uses TRBV25-1 with TRBJ2-1; 7 positions match TRBD1. There are 16 residues in the CDR3. Germline lookup yields CDR1 MGHDK and CDR2 SYGVNS. V lost 6 bases to trimming and J lost 0 bases; unmatched junction nucleotides: 8. The CDR3 DNA reads as TGTGCCAGCAGGGCAGGGGGATACAGCTCCTACAATGAGCAGTTCTTC. Translation: CASRAGGYSSYNEQFF.

This clonotype turned up a few times. The CDR3 region has the DNA TGTGCCAGCAGTTTACCGACAGGGGCCCAGCATTTT. Residues: CASSLPTGAQHF. The rearrangement links TRBV12-3 or TRBV12-4 to TRBJ1-5; 8 bases match TRBD1. J was trimmed by 11 bases and V by 2 bases; bases with no gene match: 2. This CDR3 is 12 amino acids long.